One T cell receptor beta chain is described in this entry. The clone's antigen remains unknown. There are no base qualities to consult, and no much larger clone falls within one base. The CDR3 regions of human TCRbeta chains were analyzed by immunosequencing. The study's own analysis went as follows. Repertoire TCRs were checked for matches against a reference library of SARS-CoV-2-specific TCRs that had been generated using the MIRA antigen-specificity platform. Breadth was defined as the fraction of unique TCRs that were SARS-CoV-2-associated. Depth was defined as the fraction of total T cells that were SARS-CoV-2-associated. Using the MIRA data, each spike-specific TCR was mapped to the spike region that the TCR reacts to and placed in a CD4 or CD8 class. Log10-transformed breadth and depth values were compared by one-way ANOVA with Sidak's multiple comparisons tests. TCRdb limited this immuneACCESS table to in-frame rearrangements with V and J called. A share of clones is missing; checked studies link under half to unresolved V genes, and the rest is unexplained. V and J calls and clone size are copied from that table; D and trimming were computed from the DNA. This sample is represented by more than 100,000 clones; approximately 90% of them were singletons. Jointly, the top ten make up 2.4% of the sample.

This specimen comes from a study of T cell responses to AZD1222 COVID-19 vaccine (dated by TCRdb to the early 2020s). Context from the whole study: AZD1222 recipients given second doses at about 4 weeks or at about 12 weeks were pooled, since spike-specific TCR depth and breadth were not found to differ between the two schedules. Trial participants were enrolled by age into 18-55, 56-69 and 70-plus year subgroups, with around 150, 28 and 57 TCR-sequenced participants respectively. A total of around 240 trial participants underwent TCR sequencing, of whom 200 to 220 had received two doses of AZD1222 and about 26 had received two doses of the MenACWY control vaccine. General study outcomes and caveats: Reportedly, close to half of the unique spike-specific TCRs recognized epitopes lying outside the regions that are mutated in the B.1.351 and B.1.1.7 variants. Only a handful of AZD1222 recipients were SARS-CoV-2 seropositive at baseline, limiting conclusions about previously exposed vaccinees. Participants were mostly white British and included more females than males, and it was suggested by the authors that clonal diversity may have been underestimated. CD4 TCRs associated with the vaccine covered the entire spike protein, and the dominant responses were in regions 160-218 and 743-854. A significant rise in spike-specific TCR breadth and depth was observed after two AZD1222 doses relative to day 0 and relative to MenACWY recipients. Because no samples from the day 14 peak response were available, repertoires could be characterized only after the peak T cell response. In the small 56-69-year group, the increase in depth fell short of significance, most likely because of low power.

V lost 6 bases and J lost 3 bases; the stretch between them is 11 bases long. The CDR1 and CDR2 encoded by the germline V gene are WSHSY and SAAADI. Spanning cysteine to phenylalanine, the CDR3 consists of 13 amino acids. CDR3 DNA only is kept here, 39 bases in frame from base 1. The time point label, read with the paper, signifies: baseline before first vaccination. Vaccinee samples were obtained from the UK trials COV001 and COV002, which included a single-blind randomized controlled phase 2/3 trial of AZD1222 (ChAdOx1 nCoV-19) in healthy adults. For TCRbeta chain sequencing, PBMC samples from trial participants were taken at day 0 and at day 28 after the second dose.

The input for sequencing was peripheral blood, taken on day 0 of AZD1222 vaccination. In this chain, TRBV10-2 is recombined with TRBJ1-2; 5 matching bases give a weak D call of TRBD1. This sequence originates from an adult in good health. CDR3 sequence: CASSEDSYYGYTF. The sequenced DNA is TGCGCCAGCAGCGAAGACAGCTACTATGGCTACACCTTC.